This T cell receptor (beta chain) was identified in a study of CD8+ T cells in alopecia areata. Study-level results: Sequences from scalp samples also cover resident alphabeta T cells of normal skin.

This clone was detected a few times. Its antigen is unknown. Once RNA had been extracted, it was reverse transcribed into cDNA to act as the sequencing template. TCRdb's table, derived via immunoSEQ multiplex PCR, lists solely in-frame clones and lacks some. Of fewer than 90,000 clones in the sample, roughly half are singletons; the top ten hold 5.5% to 6%. The germline gives CDR1 SGHRS, CDR2 YFSETQ. This CDR3 region has 13 residues. V was pared by 4 bases and J by 10 bases, with 18 bases between. This rearrangement joins TRBV5-1 to TRBJ2-7; TRBD2 might be the D (6 bases). The sequence derives from a human donor with alopecia areata. Sequenced material: NKG2D-high CD8+ T cells sorted from blood. This CDR3 is CASSVLMGDSQYF. In DNA, the CDR3 is TGCGCCAGCAGCGTGTTGATGGGGGACTCTCAGTACTTC.